This is a list of T cell receptor beta chains from one sample in a study of T cell responses to AZD1222 COVID-19 vaccine. Only in-frame clones appear in the TCRdb table, and some are missing; sequencing was by immunoSEQ multiplex PCR. The table lists more than 95,000 clones, 88% of them singletons. Sequenced here: peripheral blood, sampled on day 0 of AZD1222 vaccination. These receptors all come from an adult in good health. CDR3s include the opening cysteine and the closing phenylalanine or tryptophan. The D gene is left open where the match is weak. Size tells how often a clone was seen (once, few, many) or the class of an expanded clone, and some rows leave it out.

V gene	D gene	clone size	J gene	CDR3 DNA	CDR3 protein
TRBV9	NA	NA	TRBJ2-3	TGTGCCAGCAGCCCCGGCCAGGCGAGCACAGATACGCAGTATTTT	CASSPGQASTDTQYF
TRBV27	TRBD1	few	TRBJ1-6	TGTGCCAGCAGGCGACAGGGAAGTAAGGTTAATTCACCCCTCCACTTT	CASRRQGSKVNSPLHF
TRBV2	NA	NA	TRBJ1-5	TGTGCCAGCACTGAAGGGCAGGGGATCGGCAATCAGCCCCAGCATTTT	CASTEGQGIGNQPQHF
TRBV3-1/TRBV3-2	TRBD2	NA	TRBJ2-2	TGTGCCAGCAGCCAAGACCCTGGGTGGGAGGGCGGCACCGGGGAGCTGTTTTTT	CASSQDPGWEGGTGELFF
TRBV6-4	TRBD1	NA	TRBJ2-7	TGTGCCAGCAGTGCCCTCTGGACAGGGGCCTCCTACGAGCAGTACTTC	CASSALWTGASYEQYF
TRBV19	NA	NA	TRBJ1-5	TGTGCCAGTAGTATTGGAGGGGGGAATAGCAATCAGCCCCAGCATTTT	CASSIGGGNSNQPQHF
TRBV6-8	TRBD2	NA	TRBJ2-7	TGTGCCAGCAAGCTGTTAGCGGGAGGTCGCGAGCAGTACTTC	CASKLLAGGREQYF
TRBV7-6	TRBD1	NA	TRBJ1-2	TGTGCCAGCAGCCAGGGACAGGGGCCTGACTATGGCTACACCTTC	CASSQGQGPDYGYTF
TRBV13	NA	NA	TRBJ2-5	TGTGCCAGCAGCTTATTGGGGGCCGGGGAGACCCAGTACTTC	CASSLLGAGETQYF
TRBV25-1	TRBD1	NA	TRBJ2-7	TGTGCCAGCTCTAAAAGGGACAGCACCCTCTACGAGCAGTACTTC	CASSKRDSTLYEQYF
TRBV3-1/TRBV3-2	TRBD2	once	TRBJ2-1	TGTGCCAGCAGCCAAGGAGCGTCGGGGGGAACCTACAATGAGCAGTTCTTC	CASSQGASGGTYNEQFF
TRBV2	NA	NA	TRBJ1-5	TGTGCCAGCAGTGAATTGGGGATTAGTCAGCCCCAGCATTTT	CASSELGISQPQHF
TRBV23-1	NA	NA	TRBJ1-2	TGCGCCAGCAGTCGCCGTCGAAGGGCCAACTATGGCTACACCTTC	CASSRRRRANYGYTF
TRBV28	TRBD2	NA	TRBJ2-1	TGTGCCAGCAGCACCCGACTAGCCGATGAGCAGTTCTTC	CASSTRLADEQFF
TRBV5-4	TRBD1	NA	TRBJ1-4	TGTGCCAGCAGCTACGGCCAGGGGGCCGGTGAAAAACTGTTTTTT	CASSYGQGAGEKLFF
TRBV11-2	TRBD2	once	TRBJ2-7	TGTGCCAGCAGCCCTATTCAGCGGGAGGGATCCTACGAGCAGTACTTC	CASSPIQREGSYEQYF